The rows below give T cell receptor beta chains drawn from one sample of a study of graft-versus-host responses after intestinal transplantation. The method was immunoSEQ multiplex PCR; TCRdb's version includes in-frame clones alone and lacks a portion of them. In the table there are more than 85,000 clones, more than 85% of which are singletons. These receptors have no identified antigens. Sequencing used unstimulated CD8+ T cells sorted from spleen or lymph node cells, obtained before intestinal transplant. Receptors originate from a human donor who received an intestinal transplant. Each CDR3 is given with its conserved first and last residue. A D gene is named only where the DNA matches it firmly. Rows give clone size only sometimes, using once, few, many, or a class for an expanded clone.

NA,NA,TRBV6-4,TRBJ1-2,TGTGCCAGCAGTGACCCGCAGGGGCTGGCCTATGGCTACACCTTC,CASSDPQGLAYGYTF
TRBD1,NA,TRBV2,TRBJ2-7,TGTGCCAGCAAGCCGGGACAGACCTACGAGCAGTACTTC,CASKPGQTYEQYF
NA,NA,TRBV4-3,TRBJ1-6,TGCGCCAGCAGCCAAGACCCCGCAGGGGCACCCCTCCACTTT,CASSQDPAGAPLHF
TRBD1,NA,TRBV30,TRBJ1-3,TGTGCCTGGAGTCAAGGGACAGGGGCTGGAAACACCATATATTTT,CAWSQGTGAGNTIYF
NA,NA,TRBV29-1,TRBJ2-6,TGCAGCGTTGAAGCGTCAGGCAACTCTGGGGCCAACGTCCTGACTTTC,CSVEASGNSGANVLTF
NA,NA,TRBV7-2,TRBJ1-1,TGTGCCAGCAGCTTCCTGACAGAGAACACTGAAGCTTTCTTT,CASSFLTENTEAFF
NA,NA,TRBV27,TRBJ1-6,TGTGCCAGCTCCTCCGAGGCAGGAGGATCACCCCTCCACTTT,CASSSEAGGSPLHF
NA,NA,TRBV9,TRBJ1-1,TGTGCCAGCAGCGCCGGAGTGACAGCAGACATTAACACTGAAGCTTTCTTT,CASSAGVTADINTEAFF
TRBD2,NA,TRBV30,TRBJ2-7,TGTGCCTGGAGTGTCGGACTAGCGGGGGGATCCTACGAGCAGTACTTC,CAWSVGLAGGSYEQYF
NA,NA,TRBV5-8,TRBJ1-1,TGTGCCAGCAGCACGACAGTCATGAACACTGAAGCTTTCTTT,CASSTTVMNTEAFF
NA,NA,TRBV4-1,TRBJ2-7,TGCGCCAGCAGCCAAGTTTTATTCACAGGGAGTACGGACGAGCAGTACTTC,CASSQVLFTGSTDEQYF
TRBD1,NA,TRBV19,TRBJ2-7,TGTGCCAGTAGAGGGACAGGCTCCTACGAGCAGTACTTC,CASRGTGSYEQYF
TRBD1,NA,TRBV4-3,TRBJ2-3,TGCGCCAGCAGCCAAGAAAACAGTGTTACAGGGGTTGGGACAGATACGCAGTATTTT,CASSQENSVTGVGTDTQYF
NA,NA,TRBV4-1,TRBJ1-1,TGCGCCAGCAGCCAAGATTGGGCCGCGATGAACACTGAAGCTTTCTTT,CASSQDWAAMNTEAFF
TRBD1,NA,TRBV19,TRBJ1-5,TGTGCCTGCCGGGACAGGGGGTTTCAGCCCCAGCATTTT,CACRDRGFQPQHF
TRBD1,NA,TRBV18,TRBJ2-4,TGTGCCAGCTCTCCTCAGGGGGCAATTGACATTCAGTACTTC,CASSPQGAIDIQYF
NA,NA,TRBV11-2,TRBJ1-2,TGTGCCAGCAGCTTAGCTCCCACTACCGGGTCCCAGAACTATGGCTACACCTTC,CASSLAPTTGSQNYGYTF
TRBD2,NA,TRBV2,TRBJ2-1,TGTGCCAGCAGTGTGACTAGCGGAGCCTACAATGAGCAGTTCTTC,CASSVTSGAYNEQFF
NA,NA,TRBV4-1,TRBJ2-2,TGCGCCAGCAGCCAGGGCCAGCGGCAGCCAACCGGGGAGCTGTTTTTT,CASSQGQRQPTGELFF
TRBD1,NA,TRBV19,TRBJ2-3,TGTGCCAGTAGTATAGGGACAGGTCTCGTTTCGCAGTATTTT,CASSIGTGLVSQYF
NA,few,TRBV6-1,TRBJ2-1,TGTGCCAGCAGTGAATTGGAGTTCTCCTACAATGAGCAGTTCTTC,CASSELEFSYNEQFF
NA,NA,TRBV5-1,TRBJ2-2,TGCGCCAGCAGGACAGGCGACGGCACCGGGGAGCTGTTTTTT,CASRTGDGTGELFF
TRBD2,NA,TRBV2,TRBJ2-3,TGTGCCAGCAGTGAAAGTCTAGCGGCCAACAGGGATACGCAGTATTTT,CASSESLAANRDTQYF
NA,NA,TRBV10-1,TRBJ2-3,TGCGCCAGCAGTGACAGCGGGCGCGGTACGCAGTATTTT,CASSDSGRGTQYF
NA,NA,TRBV27,TRBJ2-2,TGTGCCAGCAGTTTAGCCCCTACAGGGACGAACACCGGGGAGCTGTTTTTT,CASSLAPTGTNTGELFF
NA,NA,TRBV7-9,TRBJ1-6,TGTGCCAGCAGCTTACCGGAGTATAATTCACCCCTCCACTTT,CASSLPEYNSPLHF
NA,NA,TRBV4-3,TRBJ2-2,TGCGCCAGCAGCCAAGATAGGAGGAGGGCCGGGGAGCTGTTTTTT,CASSQDRRRAGELFF
NA,once,TRBV2,TRBJ2-1,TGTGCCAGCAGTGCCGCCTTTGGAGGGGGCCCCTACAATGAGCAGTTCTTC,CASSAAFGGGPYNEQFF
NA,NA,TRBV7-9,TRBJ1-1,TGTGCCAGCAGCTTTTTGCAGGGGATCGCTGAAGCTTTCTTT,CASSFLQGIAEAFF
NA,NA,TRBV4-3,TRBJ2-2,TGCGCCAGCAGCCAGGGCTATTTTCCCTTTAACACCGGGGAGCTGTTTTTT,CASSQGYFPFNTGELFF
TRBD2,once,TRBV4-3,TRBJ2-5,TGCGCCAGCAGCCTAGTAGGGGGACTAGGACAAGAGACCCAGTACTTC,CASSLVGGLGQETQYF
NA,NA,TRBV7-8,TRBJ2-2,TGTGCCAGCGAGGGGGGGGGCCGAACCGGGGAGCTGTTTTTT,CASEGGGRTGELFF
NA,NA,TRBV10-2,TRBJ2-1,TGCGCCAGCTATGGGACTCGAGATTCCCAATTAAGCTCCTACAATGAGCAGTTCTTC,CASYGTRDSQLSSYNEQFF
NA,NA,TRBV7-2,TRBJ1-4,TGTGCCAGCAGCTGGCTCGGGGTCCCTAATGAAAAACTGTTTTTT,CASSWLGVPNEKLFF
NA,few,TRBV10-2,TRBJ2-7,TGCGCCAGCAAGTCTAGCCCAAGCTCCTACGAGCAGTACTTC,CASKSSPSSYEQYF
TRBD2,NA,TRBV30,TRBJ2-5,TGTGCCTGGACTGGGGTCCTACTAGCGGGGGGGCTGGAGACCCAGTACTTC,CAWTGVLLAGGLETQYF